This passage covers 4 T cell receptor beta chains from one sample sequenced in a study of T-cell memory formation after mild COVID-19. Via MiXCR, TCRdb re-called the 5' RACE reads, giving one row per CDR3 protein. The repertoire holds about 200,000 distinct CDR3 sequences, with about 9.2% as singletons. Material: PBMCs or a T cell subset sorted from them (not recorded which). Receptors were obtained from a man aged 18 to 29 who had mild COVID-19 (a few samples of this study predate the infection). Cell type and time point are not known.

The chain employs TRBV20-1 and TRBJ2-7; tentatively, D is TRBD1 (5 bases). Germline V gene lookup returns CDR1 DFQATT and CDR2 SNEGSKA (reference sequence). Trimming removed 3 bases from V and 3 bases from J, with 12 bases in between. The CDR3 sequence is 13 residues long. The DNA for the CDR3 is TGCAGTGCTAGCTCCGACAGAATCTACGAGCAGTACGTC. It specifies CSASSDRIYEQYV.

V and J are TRBV5-4 and TRBJ1-1, with D uncertain. CDR1 is SGHNT, CDR2 YYREEE, per germline (reference sequence). V was shortened by 0 bases and J by 6 bases, with 12 bases between the two germline ends. The length of the CDR3 is 14 residues. CDR3 region: CASSLAVTSPEAFF. In nucleotides, the CDR3 is TGTGCCAGCAGCTTGGCTGTTACAAGTCCTGAAGCTTTCTTT.

The genes are TRBV5-1 and TRBJ1-1, with D possibly matching TRBD1 (6 bases). The CDR3 consists of 15 residues. Per germline, CDR1 SGHRS and CDR2 YFSETQ. Trimming left V 0 bases short and J 10 bases short, with 19 bases between. In nucleotides, the CDR3 is TGCGCCAGCAGCTTGGTCCCGGAAGTGGGGGCCCTAGCTTTCTTT. Amino acids: CASSLVPEVGALAFF.

The CDR3: CASSRGGQGNYGYTF. The DNA for the CDR3 is TGTGCCAGCAGTCGAGGGGGACAGGGGAACTATGGCTACACCTTC. The J gene is TRBJ1-2, the V gene TRBV6-5, with 10 nucleotides matching TRBD1. CDR3 size: 15 residues. The V gene's germline CDR1 is MNHEY and CDR2 SVGAGI. After removal of 5 bases from V and 2 bases from J, the junction contained 5 bases not matched to a gene.